Each of the 2 T cell receptor beta chains below was sequenced from the same sample in a study of read filtering for tumor transcriptome and immune sequencing. Molecular barcoded adaptors covering alpha/delta and beta/gamma chains were used on around 370 ng RNA. MiXCR, run by TCRdb on the reads, gives a single entry per CDR3 protein. This table holds tens of thousands of distinct CDR3 sequences, around a fifth found once. Sequencing was done on a sample of a population of CD138-negative cells sorted from bone marrow. The receptor source for this set is a donor aged 40 or older with multiple myeloma.

This clonotype was observed at least ten times. The junction shows a germline mismatch at one end, possibly a read error. The V gene is TRBV20-1, the J gene TRBJ2-3; TRBD2 aligns across 8 bases. Germline V CDR1 and CDR2: DFQATT, SNEGSKA (reference sequence). CDR3 length equals 17 residues. The CDR3 loop is CSARGGSGENSRDTQYF. Here the CDR3 DNA reads TGCAGTGCTAGAGGAGGTAGCGGGGAGAATAGCAGAGATACGCAGTATTTT.

This clonotype was counted only a few times. This sequence joins TRBV11-3 and TRBJ1-2; D unresolved. V dropped 1 base and J dropped 4 bases, with 4 bases sitting between them. CDR3 length: 12 amino acids. Germline assignment: CDR1 SGHNT and CDR2 YENEEA. In DNA, the CDR3 is TGTGCCAGCAGCTTAGGAACCTATGGCTACACCTTC. This gives the protein CASSLGTYGYTF.